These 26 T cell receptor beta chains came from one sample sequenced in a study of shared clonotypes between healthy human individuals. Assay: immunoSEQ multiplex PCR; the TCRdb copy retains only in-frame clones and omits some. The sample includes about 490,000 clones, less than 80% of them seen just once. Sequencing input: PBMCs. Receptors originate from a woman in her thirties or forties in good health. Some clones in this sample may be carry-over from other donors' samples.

The CDR3 sequence is CASSQRGTSSGNTIYF. DNA of the CDR3: TGCGCCAGCAGCCAAAGGGGTACGAGCTCTGGAAACACCATATATTTT. The chain joins TRBV4-3 to TRBJ1-3; D might be TRBD1 (5 bases). V lost 2 bases and J lost 0, with 11 bases in between. CDR3 length: 16 amino acids. Germline V gene data show CDR1 as LGHNA and CDR2 as YSLEER.

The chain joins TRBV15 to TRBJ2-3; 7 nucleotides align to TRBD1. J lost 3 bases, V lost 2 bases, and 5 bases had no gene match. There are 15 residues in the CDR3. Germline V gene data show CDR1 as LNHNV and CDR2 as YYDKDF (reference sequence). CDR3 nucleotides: TGTGCCACCAGCAGAAGGACAGGTGGGACAGATACGCAGTATTTT. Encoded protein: CATSRRTGGTDTQYF.

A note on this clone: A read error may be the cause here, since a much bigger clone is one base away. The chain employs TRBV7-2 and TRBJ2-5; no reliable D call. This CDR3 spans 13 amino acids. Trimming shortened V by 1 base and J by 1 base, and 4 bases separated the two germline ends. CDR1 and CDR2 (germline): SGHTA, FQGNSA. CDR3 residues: CASSLGGQETQYF. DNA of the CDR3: TGTGCCAGCAGCTTAGGGGGCCAAGAGACCCAGTACTTC.

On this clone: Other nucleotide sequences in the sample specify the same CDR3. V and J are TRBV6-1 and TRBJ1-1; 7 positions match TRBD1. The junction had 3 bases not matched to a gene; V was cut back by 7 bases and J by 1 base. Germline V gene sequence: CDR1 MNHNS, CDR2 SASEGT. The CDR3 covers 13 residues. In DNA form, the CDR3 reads TGTGCCAGCACAGGGACAGCGAACACTGAAGCTTTCTTT. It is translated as CASTGTANTEAFF.

This CDR3 reads CASSSAGTVSYEQYF. In nucleotides, the CDR3 is TGCGCCAGCAGCTCCGCCGGGACGGTCTCCTACGAGCAGTACTTC. The chain recombines TRBV5-1 with TRBJ2-7; D is possibly TRBD1 or TRBD2 (5 bases each). With 3 bases removed from V and 0 bases from J, the gap between germline ends came to 13 bases. This CDR3 is built from 15 residues. Per germline, CDR1 SGHRS and CDR2 YFSETQ.

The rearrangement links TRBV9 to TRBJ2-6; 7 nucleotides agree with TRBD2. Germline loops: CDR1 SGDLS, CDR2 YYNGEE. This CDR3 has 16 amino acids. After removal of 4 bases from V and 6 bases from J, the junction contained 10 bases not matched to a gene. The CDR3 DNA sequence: TGTGCCAGCAGCCCGCAGGCGGGAGCGGTGGCCAACGTCCTGACTTTC. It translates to CASSPQAGAVANVLTF. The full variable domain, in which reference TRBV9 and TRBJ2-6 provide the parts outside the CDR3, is DSGVTQTPKHLITATGQRVTLRCSPRSGDLSVYWYQQSLDQGLQFLIQYYNGEERAKGNILERFSAQQFPDLHSELNLSSLELGDSALYFCASSPQAGAVANVLTFGAGSRLTVL.

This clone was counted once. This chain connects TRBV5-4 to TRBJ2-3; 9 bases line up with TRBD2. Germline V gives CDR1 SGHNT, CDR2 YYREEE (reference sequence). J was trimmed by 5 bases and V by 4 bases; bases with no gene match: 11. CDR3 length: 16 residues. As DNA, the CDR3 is TGTGCCAGCAGCCTGAGGAGTAGCGGGAGTTTAGATACGCAGTATTTT. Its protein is CASSLRSSGSLDTQYF.

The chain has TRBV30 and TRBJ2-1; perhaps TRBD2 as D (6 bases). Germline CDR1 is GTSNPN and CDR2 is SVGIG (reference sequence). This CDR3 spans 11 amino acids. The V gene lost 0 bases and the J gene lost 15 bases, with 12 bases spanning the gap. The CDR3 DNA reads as TGTGCCTGGAGTGTTGGAGGGTTCAGGTTCTTC. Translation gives CAWSVGGFRFF.

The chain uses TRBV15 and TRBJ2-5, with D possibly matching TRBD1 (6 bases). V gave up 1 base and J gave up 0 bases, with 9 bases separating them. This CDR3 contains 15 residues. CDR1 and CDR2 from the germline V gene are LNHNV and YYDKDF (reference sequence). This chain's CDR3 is CATSRGQDHQETQYF. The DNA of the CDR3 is TGTGCCACCAGCAGAGGACAGGACCACCAAGAGACCCAGTACTTC.

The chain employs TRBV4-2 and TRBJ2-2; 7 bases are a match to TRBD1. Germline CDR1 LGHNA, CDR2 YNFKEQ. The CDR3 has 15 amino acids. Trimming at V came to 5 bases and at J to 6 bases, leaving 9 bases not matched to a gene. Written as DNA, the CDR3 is TGTGCCAGCAGCTTAGATAGACAGGGACCCGGGGAGCTGTTTTTT. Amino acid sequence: CASSLDRQGPGELFF.

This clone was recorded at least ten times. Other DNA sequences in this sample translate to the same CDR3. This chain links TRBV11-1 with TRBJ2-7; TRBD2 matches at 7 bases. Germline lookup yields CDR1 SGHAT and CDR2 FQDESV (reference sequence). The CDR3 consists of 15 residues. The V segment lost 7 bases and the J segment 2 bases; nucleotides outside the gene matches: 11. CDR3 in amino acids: CASTTMGGPTYEQYF. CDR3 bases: TGTGCCAGCACTACGATGGGAGGGCCCACCTACGAGCAGTACTTC. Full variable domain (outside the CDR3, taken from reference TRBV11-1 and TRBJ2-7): EAEVAQSPRYKITEKSQAVAFWCDPISGHATLYWYRQILGQGPELLVQFQDESVVDDSQLPKDRFSAERLKGVDSTLKIQPAELGDSAMYLCASTTMGGPTYEQYFGPGTRLTVT.

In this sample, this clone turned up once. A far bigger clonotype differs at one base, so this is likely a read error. The CDR3 loop reads CASSLISGGPSYEQYF. The CDR3 DNA sequence: TGTGCCAGCAGCTTAATTTCGGGCGGCCCTTCTTACGAGCAGTACTTC. This chain connects TRBV7-2 to TRBJ2-7; D is ambiguous. V lost 2 bases and J 4 bases, leaving 18 bases between the germline ends. Per germline, CDR1 SGHTA and CDR2 FQGNSA. This CDR3 region has 16 residues.

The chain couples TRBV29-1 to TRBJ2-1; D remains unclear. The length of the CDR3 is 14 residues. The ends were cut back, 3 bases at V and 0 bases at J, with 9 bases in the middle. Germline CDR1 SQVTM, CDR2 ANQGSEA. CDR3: CSVEAVSSYNEQFF. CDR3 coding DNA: TGCAGCGTTGAGGCGGTGAGCTCCTACAATGAGCAGTTCTTC.

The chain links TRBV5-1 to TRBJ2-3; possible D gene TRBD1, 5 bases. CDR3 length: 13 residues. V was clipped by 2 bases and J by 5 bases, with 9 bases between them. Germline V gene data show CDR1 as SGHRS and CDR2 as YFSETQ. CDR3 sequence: CASSFRALDTQYF. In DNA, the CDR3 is TGCGCCAGCAGCTTCAGGGCCCTAGATACGCAGTATTTT. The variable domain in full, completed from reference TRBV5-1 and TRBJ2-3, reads KAGVTQTPRYLIKTRGQQVTLSCSPISGHRSVSWYQQTPGQGLQFLFEYFSETQRNKGNFPGRFSGRQFSNSRSEMNVSTLELGDSALYLCASSFRALDTQYFGPGTRLTVL.

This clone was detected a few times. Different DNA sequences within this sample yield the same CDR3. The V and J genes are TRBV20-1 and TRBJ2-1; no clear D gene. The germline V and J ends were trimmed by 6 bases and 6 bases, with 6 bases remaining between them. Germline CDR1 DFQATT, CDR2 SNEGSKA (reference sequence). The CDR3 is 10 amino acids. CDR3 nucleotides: TGCAGTGCCCTAGTCAATGAGCAGTTCTTC. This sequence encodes CSALVNEQFF.

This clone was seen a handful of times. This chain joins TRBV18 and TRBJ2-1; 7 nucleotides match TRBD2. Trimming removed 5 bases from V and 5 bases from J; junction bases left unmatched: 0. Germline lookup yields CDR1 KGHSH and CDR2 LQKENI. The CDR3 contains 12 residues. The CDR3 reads CASSTSDNEQFF. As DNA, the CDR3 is TGTGCCAGCTCAACTAGCGACAATGAGCAGTTCTTC.

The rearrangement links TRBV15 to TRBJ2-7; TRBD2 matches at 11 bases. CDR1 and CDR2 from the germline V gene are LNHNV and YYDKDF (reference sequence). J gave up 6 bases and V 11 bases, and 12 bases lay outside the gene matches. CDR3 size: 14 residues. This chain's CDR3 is CAVAPGLAAFEQYF. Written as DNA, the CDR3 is TGTGCCGTCGCCCCGGGACTAGCGGCCTTCGAGCAGTACTTC.

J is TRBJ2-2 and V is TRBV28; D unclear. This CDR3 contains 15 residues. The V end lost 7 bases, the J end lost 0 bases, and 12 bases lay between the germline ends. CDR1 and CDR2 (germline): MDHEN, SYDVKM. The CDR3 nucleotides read TGTGCCAGCACCCCCCCGTCGGCGAACACCGGGGAGCTGTTTTTT. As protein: CASTPPSANTGELFF.

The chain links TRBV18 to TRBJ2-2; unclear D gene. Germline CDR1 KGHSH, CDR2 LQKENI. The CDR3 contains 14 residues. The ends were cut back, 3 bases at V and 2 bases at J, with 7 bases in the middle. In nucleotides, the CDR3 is TGTGCCAGCTCACCCGGCAGAAACACCGGGGAGCTGTTTTTT. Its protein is CASSPGRNTGELFF.

The CDR3 DNA follows: TGTGCCAGCACCTCCGCGGTAGGCACGAACACCGGGGAGCTGTTTTTT. Translating gives CASTSAVGTNTGELFF. J is TRBJ2-2 and V is TRBV28; D gene uncertain. CDR3 length: 16 residues. Trimming took 7 bases from V and 0 from J, leaving 15 bases between them. The V gene's germline CDR1 is MDHEN and CDR2 SYDVKM.

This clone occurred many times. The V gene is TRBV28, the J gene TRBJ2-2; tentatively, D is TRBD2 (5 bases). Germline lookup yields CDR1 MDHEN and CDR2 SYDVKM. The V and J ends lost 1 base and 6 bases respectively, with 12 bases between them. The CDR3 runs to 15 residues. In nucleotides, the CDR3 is TGTGCCAGCAGTTTATCGGTGGGAGCCCCCGGGGAGCTGTTTTTT. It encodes CASSLSVGAPGELFF.

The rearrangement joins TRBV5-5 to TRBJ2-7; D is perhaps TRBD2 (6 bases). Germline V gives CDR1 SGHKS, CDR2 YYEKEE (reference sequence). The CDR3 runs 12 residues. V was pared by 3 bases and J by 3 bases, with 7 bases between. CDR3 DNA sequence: TGTGCCAGCAGCTGGGACTTCTACGAGCAGTACTTC. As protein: CASSWDFYEQYF.

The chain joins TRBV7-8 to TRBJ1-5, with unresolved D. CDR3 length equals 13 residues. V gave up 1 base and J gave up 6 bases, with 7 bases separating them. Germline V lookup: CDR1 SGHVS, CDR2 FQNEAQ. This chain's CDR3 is CASSLGGIQPQHF. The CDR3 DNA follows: TGTGCCAGCAGCTTAGGAGGGATTCAGCCCCAGCATTTT.

DNA of the CDR3: TGTGCCAGCTCACTTTCCGGGATGAGGGAGTTTGGCTACACCTTC. This sequence encodes CASSLSGMREFGYTF. This chain connects TRBV18 to TRBJ1-2; D is unclear. Germline V lookup: CDR1 KGHSH, CDR2 LQKENI. V was shortened by 4 bases and J by 7 bases, with 19 bases between the two germline ends. The CDR3 has 15 amino acids.

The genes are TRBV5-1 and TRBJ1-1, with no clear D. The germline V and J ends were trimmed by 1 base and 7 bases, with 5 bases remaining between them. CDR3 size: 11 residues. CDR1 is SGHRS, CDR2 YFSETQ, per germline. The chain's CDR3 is CASSLKGEAFF. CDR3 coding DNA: TGCGCCAGCAGCTTGAAGGGTGAAGCTTTCTTT.

The CDR3 sequence: CASSETGMGSNQPQHF. DNA of the CDR3: TGTGCCAGCAGCGAAACAGGGATGGGGTCCAATCAGCCCCAGCATTTT. The chain has TRBV7-9 and TRBJ1-5, with D perhaps matching TRBD1 (6 bases). Germline CDR1 and CDR2: SEHNR and FQNEAQ (reference sequence). V dropped 5 bases and J dropped 3 bases, with 17 bases sitting between them. The CDR3 loop spans 16 amino acids.